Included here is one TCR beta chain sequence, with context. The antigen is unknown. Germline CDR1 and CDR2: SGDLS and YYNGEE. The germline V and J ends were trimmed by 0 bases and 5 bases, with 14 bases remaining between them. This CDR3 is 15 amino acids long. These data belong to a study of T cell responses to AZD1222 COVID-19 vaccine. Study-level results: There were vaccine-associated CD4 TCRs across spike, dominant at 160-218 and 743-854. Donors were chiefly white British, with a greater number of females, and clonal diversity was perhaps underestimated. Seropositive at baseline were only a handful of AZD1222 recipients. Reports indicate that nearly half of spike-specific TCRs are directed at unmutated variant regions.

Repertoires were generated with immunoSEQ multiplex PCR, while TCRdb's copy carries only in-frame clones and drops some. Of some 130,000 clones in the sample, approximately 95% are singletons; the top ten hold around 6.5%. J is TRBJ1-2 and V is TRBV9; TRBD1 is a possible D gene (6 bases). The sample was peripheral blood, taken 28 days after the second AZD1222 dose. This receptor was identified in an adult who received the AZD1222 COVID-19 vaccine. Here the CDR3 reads CASSVEGGPGYGYTF. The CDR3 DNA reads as TGTGCCAGCAGCGTAGAGGGGGGACCCGGGTATGGCTACACCTTC.